A single TCR beta chain is shown here with its context. Its antigen is not yet known. No much larger clone exists at a distance of one base, and base qualities are not known. These data come from a study of shared clonotypes between healthy human individuals (dated by TCRdb to the early 2020s). In terms of the full investigation: The cohort comprised a couple of women and a few men aged 18 to 49 years. Per donor, three plates each were used for CD4 naive and CD4 memory, two for CD8 naive, and one for CD8 memory. Leukapheresis yielded between about 0.85 and 10 billion PBMCs per donor. Libraries were prepared and TCR repertoires were sequenced by different laboratories using diverse techniques, in order to increase sequencing depth and limit assay-specific biases. The study deeply sequenced blood TCR repertoires of five healthy adults to estimate repertoire size and the extent of clonotype sharing between individuals.

V and J are truncated by 9 bases and 3 bases respectively, leaving an intervening sequence of 21 bases. The CDR3 has 16 amino acids, counting the end cysteine and phenylalanine. Just CDR3 DNA is preserved here, 48 bases in frame from base 1. Sequences MDHEN (CDR1) and SYDVKM (CDR2) are obtained from the germline V gene. Findings and caveats that apply to the study as a whole: Pairwise subsampling indicated that sequencing depth was expected to affect the degree of clonotype sharing among donors. Higher generation probabilities were observed for clonotypes shared by all four sorted-subset donors than for non-shared clonotypes. Sampling was restricted to blood, and TCR repertoires in tissues likely differ from the TCR repertoires found in blood. Sharing across a few donors was observed for around 4.8% of naive CD4, under 4% of naive CD8, over 2% of memory CD4, and roughly 0.43% of memory CD8 clonotypes. Naive subsets generally had larger estimated clonotype richness than memory subsets. Rarefaction of sorted-subset datasets indicated incomplete sequencing despite the large sequencing depth. The small number of donors limited the genetic and exposure-history diversity represented.

Donors were healthy HIV-negative adults with no recently reported acute infections or vaccinations. Only Caucasian adults living in Nashville, Tennessee, USA were represented among the donors. CD4+ T cells were enriched by magnetic negative selection; naive cells were then positively selected on CD45RA, and the negative fraction formed the memory subset. Blood was collected by leukapheresis, and PBMCs were isolated by Ficoll-Histopaque density gradient centrifugation and then cryopreserved in liquid nitrogen vapor phase. Analytical flow cytometry was used to check the purity and quantity of every magnetically sorted T cell population. Genomic DNA was isolated from each sorted fraction and quantified by UV absorbance on a Nanodrop 2000c. TCR CDR3 regions were amplified from genomic DNA by multiplex PCR using the deep immunoSEQ assay. Extracted genomic DNA from each cell subset was spread evenly across all wells of several immunoSEQ 96-well plates, with each plate serving as a replicate. For sorted subsets, each replicate PCR was loaded with approximately 190 ng genomic DNA, equivalent to 30,000 or so T cell genomes. Purified libraries were measured with a Qubit 3.0 fluorometer, size-checked on a Bioanalyzer 2100, and measured again with the KAPA Library Quantification kit. Every immunoSEQ 96-well plate was sequenced on a dedicated single-read 150-cycle Illumina NextSeq 550 flow cell. As for how the authors treated the data: Because only junctional sequences without quality scores were contained in the immunoSEQ output, filtering matching that applied to full-length reads could not be performed. Sequences were annotated with PyIR, a Python wrapper for IgBLAST v1.9, using IMGT germline references to assign V/J genes and CDR3. Any read was removed if the V/J assignment was weak (E-value above 1e-6), the CDR3 was missing, or the read contained stop codons, out-of-frame junctions, or ambiguous translated residues. A V3J clonotype was defined by an identical inferred V gene, J gene, and CDR3 amino acid sequence. Percentage overlap between repertoires was calculated by dividing the number of shared unique clonotypes by the size of the smaller repertoire. Repertoire richness was assessed with RTK rarefaction, the Chao1 estimator, and Recon v2.1 estimates of unobserved clonotypes. Generation probabilities for all TCRbeta clonotypes obtained by the gDNA method from a handful of donors were computed using OLGA. Not all clones reach the TCRdb copy of this immuneACCESS table, which keeps in-frame sequences only. Checked studies attribute under half of the gap to unresolved V genes and leave the rest unexplained. V and J calls plus clone size are reproduced from that table; the DNA served to infer D and trimming. The sample data list 2 million to 2.5 million clones, and about nine tenths of these were observed just once. The ten largest clones take up approximately 0.39% of the sample.

This clonotype was obtained from a young man in good health. Some clones in this sample may be carry-over from other donors' samples. Sequencing was done on a sample of naive CD4+ T cells from PBMCs. Sample cell subset or site, as interpreted from the label and publication: CD45RA+ positively selected. The sequence links TRBV28 to TRBJ1-3; too little of a D gene remains to name it. DNA sequence: TGTGCCAGTTTCGCTATTGGGGTAGACGATGGAAACACCATATATTTT. The resulting protein is CASFAIGVDDGNTIYF.